This entry lists 10 T cell receptor beta chains sequenced from one sample in a study of cytotoxic CD8 clonotypes in ibrutinib-treated CLL (dated by TCRdb to the early 2020s). This sample's time point label indicates: roughly 25 months on ibrutinib. Receptor amplification or capture employed the immunoSEQ multiplex PCR assay. Drawn from immuneACCESS, this table holds only the in-frame rearrangements with V and J called that TCRdb kept. Clones are partly lost; checked studies trace under half to an unresolved V gene and leave the rest unexplained. Within this sample are 150,000 or so clones, with more than 80% of them counted one time only. The leading ten clones occupy about 4.5% of the sample. This material consisted of PBMCs, taken after 24 months of ibrutinib treatment. The receptors come from a human donor with chronic lymphocytic leukemia.

The chain couples TRBV28 to TRBJ1-2; possible D gene TRBD1, 6 bases. The V end was cut by 7 bases, the J end by 4 bases, with 19 bases between. This CDR3 has 15 residues. Germline CDR1 and CDR2: MDHEN and SYDVKM. CDR3 DNA sequence: TGTGCCAGCAAGGTTGAGGCGACAGGAGGCTATGGCTACACCTTC. Its translation is CASKVEATGGYGYTF.

A single count supports this clone. The genes are TRBV28 and TRBJ1-2, with D tentatively TRBD1 (5 bases). This CDR3 has 14 amino acids. CDR1 and CDR2 from the germline V gene are MDHEN and SYDVKM. V was trimmed by 3 bases and J by 0 bases, leaving 8 bases between them. CDR3 sequence (DNA): TGTGCCAGCAGTTTTATGGGGCCTAACTATGGCTACACCTTC. Protein product: CASSFMGPNYGYTF.

This clone showed up just once. This rearrangement joins TRBV18 to TRBJ1-1; D might be TRBD1 (5 bases). V lost 3 bases to trimming and J lost 10 bases, with 15 bases between them. The CDR3 length is 13 residues. Germline loops: CDR1 KGHSH, CDR2 LQKENI. CDR3 sequence (DNA): TGTGCCAGCTCACCGCCTCCAGTCGGGGGAGCTTTCTTT. Amino acid sequence: CASSPPPVGGAFF.

The rearrangement links TRBV6-5 to TRBJ2-2; D tentatively fits TRBD1 or TRBD2 (5 bases each). The CDR3 runs 14 residues. Germline CDR1 MNHEY, CDR2 SVGAGI. V was cut by 2 bases and J by 8 bases, with 12 bases left in between. CDR3 region: CASSYVGAGGELFF. CDR3 nucleotides: TGTGCCAGCAGTTACGTCGGGGCTGGAGGGGAGCTGTTTTTT.

This sequence joins TRBV28 and TRBJ2-2; 7 bases fit TRBD1. The CDR3 is 15 residues long. The V gene end was trimmed by 6 bases and the J gene end by 6 bases; junction bases not matched to a gene: 10. Germline CDR1 and CDR2: MDHEN and SYDVKM. The CDR3 DNA reads as TGTGCCAGCAGCCAGATGACAGGGTGGGCCGGGGAGCTGTTTTTT. As protein: CASSQMTGWAGELFF.

This clone was picked up a small number of times. V usage is TRBV5-1 and J usage is TRBJ2-3, with D perhaps TRBD1 (6 bases). V dropped 0 bases and J dropped 9 bases, with 17 bases sitting between them. The CDR3 length is 15 residues. Per the germline V gene, CDR1 is SGHRS and CDR2 is YFSETQ. The CDR3 region is CASSLGGQRTSTQYF. The DNA of the CDR3 is TGCGCCAGCAGCTTGGGGGGGCAGCGGACTTCCACGCAGTATTTT.

This rearrangement joins TRBV6-5 to TRBJ1-1; unclear D gene. The CDR3 sequence is 14 residues long. The germline V gene has CDR1 MNHEY and CDR2 SVGAGI. V shed 8 bases and J shed 2 bases, with 15 bases lying between them. This CDR3 reads CASRLLTDNTEAFF. CDR3 coding DNA: TGTGCCAGCCGCCTCCTGACCGACAACACTGAAGCTTTCTTT.

This clone was observed a handful of times. The genes are TRBV7-2 and TRBJ2-7; 7 bases line up with TRBD1. Germline CDR1 is SGHTA and CDR2 is FQGNSA. Trimming took 4 bases from V and 3 from J; bases not matched to a gene: 6. The CDR3 contains 14 residues. The CDR3 protein is CASSSPGQFYEQYF. The CDR3 DNA follows: TGTGCCAGCAGCTCACCGGGACAGTTCTACGAGCAGTACTTC.

The gene calls are TRBV5-1 and TRBJ1-3; D remains ambiguous. The CDR3 sequence is 15 residues long. V was cut by 1 base and J by 0 bases, with 8 bases left in between. Germline V lookup: CDR1 SGHRS, CDR2 YFSETQ. CDR3 amino acids: CASSLSGVSGNTIYF. The CDR3 DNA sequence: TGCGCCAGCAGCTTGAGCGGGGTCTCTGGAAACACCATATATTTT.

The chain is built from TRBV10-1 and TRBJ1-1; possibly TRBD1 for D (5 bases). The germline V gene encodes CDR1 WNHNN and CDR2 SYGVQD (reference sequence). There are 17 residues in the CDR3. V dropped 1 base and J dropped 5 bases, with 20 bases sitting between them. The CDR3 protein is CASSELGDSSRGTEAFF. Here the CDR3 DNA reads TGCGCCAGCAGTGAGTTGGGGGATTCCTCCAGAGGAACTGAAGCTTTCTTT.